This T cell receptor beta chain was sequenced during a study of response to subunit inactivated influenza vaccine. This clonotype was detected ten times or more. Its antigen is not known. Each CDR3 protein gets one entry after TCRdb re-called the RT-PCR reads with MiXCR. The sample has hundreds of thousands of distinct CDR3 sequences; about an eighth are singletons. General observations from the study: Seasonal influenza vaccination, on each occasion, was suggested by the authors to recruit few new T cells.

The sequence was obtained from a man aged 45-65 years who received an inactivated influenza vaccine. This material consisted of PBMCs from blood, taken 40 to 50 days after vaccination.

The CDR3 reads CASSEAGVELFF. In DNA form, the CDR3 reads TGTGCCAGCAGTGAAGCCGGGGTTGAGCTGTTTTTT. The chain carries TRBV2 and TRBJ1-4; D uncertain. From germline, CDR1 is SNHLY and CDR2 FYNNEI. The V end was cut by 0 bases, the J end by 14 bases, with 10 bases between. The CDR3 totals 12 residues.